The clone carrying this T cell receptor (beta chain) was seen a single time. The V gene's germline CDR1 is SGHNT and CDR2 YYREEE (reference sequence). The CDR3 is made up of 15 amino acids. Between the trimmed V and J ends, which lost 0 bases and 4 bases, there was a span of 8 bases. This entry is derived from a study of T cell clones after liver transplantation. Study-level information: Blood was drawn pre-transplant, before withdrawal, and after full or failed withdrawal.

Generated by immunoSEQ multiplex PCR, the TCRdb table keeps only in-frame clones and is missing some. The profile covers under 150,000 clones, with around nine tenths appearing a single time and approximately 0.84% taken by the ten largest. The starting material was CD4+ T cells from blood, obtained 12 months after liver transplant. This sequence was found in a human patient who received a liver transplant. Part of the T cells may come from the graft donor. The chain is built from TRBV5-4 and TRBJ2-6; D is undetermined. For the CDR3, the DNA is TGTGCCAGCAGCTTGGATGCTTCCGGGGCCAACGTCCTGACTTTC. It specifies CASSLDASGANVLTF.